Listed here are 27 T cell receptor beta chains from one sample, sequenced in a study of vaccination effects on CD4 cells after COVID-19. Viral peptide pools were used in the ViraFEST assay to expand antigen-specific CD4+ T cells, and sequencing came afterward. Subsequent to roughly 9 days of culture, CD4+ T cells were isolated. As their vaccination, participants received two doses of either BNT162b2 or mRNA-1273. The table came from immunoSEQ multiplex PCR; TCRdb's copy has only in-frame clones and leaves some out. The sample includes 64,000 or so clones, 75% to 85% of them seen just once. Their antigens are not known. The sequences come from CD4+ T cells from PBMCs cultured with HCoV-OC43 spike peptides, collected after COVID-19 vaccination. This sample's subset: HCoV-OC43 spike overlapping peptide pool stimulation. The receptor source for this set is a human donor who received a COVID-19 vaccine.

This chain connects TRBV24-1 to TRBJ2-3; the D call may be TRBD1 or TRBD2 (7 bases each). The V end lost 2 bases, the J end lost 3 bases, and 17 bases lay between the germline ends. This CDR3 has 17 amino acids. The germline V gene encodes CDR1 KGHDR and CDR2 SFDVKD. The CDR3 DNA reads TGTGCCACCAGTGATTCACAGGGGAGGGGGGGGACAGATACGCAGTATTTT. It codes for CATSDSQGRGGTDTQYF.

In DNA form, the CDR3 reads TGTGCCAGCAGCCAGACAGGGCGAGAGACCCAGTACTTC. This translates into CASSQTGRETQYF. The chain combines TRBV5-5 with TRBJ2-5; 7 positions agree with TRBD1. Looked up from germline, CDR1 is SGHKS and CDR2 is YYEKEE (reference sequence). The CDR3 loop spans 13 amino acids. Trimming at V came to 4 bases and at J to 4 bases, leaving 4 bases not matched to a gene.

The table lists this clone with a count of one. This chain joins TRBV30 and TRBJ1-2; D not certain. This CDR3 region has 13 residues. The ends were cut back, 1 base at V and 2 bases at J, with 8 bases in the middle. Germline V lookup: CDR1 GTSNPN, CDR2 SVGIG (reference sequence). The CDR3 region has the DNA TGTGCCTGGAGTGCGCTGACCAACTATGGCTACACCTTC. Amino acid sequence: CAWSALTNYGYTF.

CDR3 amino acids: CASSAGSHGGNTIYF. The CDR3 DNA follows: TGTGCCAGCAGCGCAGGGTCTCACGGTGGAAACACCATATATTTT. The rearrangement links TRBV7-9 to TRBJ1-3; possible D gene TRBD1, 5 bases. V dropped 5 bases and J dropped 3 bases, with 14 bases sitting between them. The CDR3 has 15 amino acids. Germline loops: CDR1 SEHNR, CDR2 FQNEAQ (reference sequence).

This clone has more than one count but fewer than ten. The genes are TRBV18 and TRBJ1-6, with 7 bases fitting TRBD1. Germline loops: CDR1 KGHSH, CDR2 LQKENI. The CDR3 covers 15 residues. Trimming took 4 bases from V and 8 from J; bases not matched to a gene: 8. The chain's CDR3 is CASSLLGQFDSPLHF. The CDR3 nucleotides read TGTGCCAGCTCACTTTTGGGACAGTTCGATTCACCCCTCCACTTT.

The rearrangement uses TRBV5-1 and TRBJ2-5, with TRBD2 identical over 8 bases. There are 13 residues in the CDR3. The J segment lost 1 base and the V segment lost 10 bases, leaving 6 bases of the junction unmatched. Germline V gene lookup returns CDR1 SGHRS and CDR2 YFSETQ. The CDR3 DNA reads as TGCGCCGCCTCGGGAGGGGGCCAAGAGACCCAGTACTTC. Amino acid sequence: CAASGGGQETQYF.

V gene TRBV4-1 combines with J gene TRBJ2-5; no firm D call. This CDR3 region has 15 residues. Germline lookup yields CDR1 MGHRA and CDR2 YSYEKL. V lost 0 bases and J lost 5, with 13 bases in between. CDR3 in amino acids: CASSQDHGSRETQYF. The CDR3 bases are TGCGCCAGCAGCCAAGATCACGGTTCTAGGGAGACCCAGTACTTC.

This chain connects TRBV9 to TRBJ2-4, with D perhaps TRBD1 or TRBD2 (6 bases each). Trimming shortened V by 5 bases and J by 9 bases, and 21 bases separated the two germline ends. This CDR3 spans 15 amino acids. Germline V CDR1 and CDR2: SGDLS, YYNGEE. This chain's CDR3 is CASRLGGGSEGIQYF. The CDR3 nucleotides read TGTGCCAGCAGGTTAGGAGGGGGTTCGGAAGGCATTCAGTACTTC.

V and J are TRBV4-1 and TRBJ2-1; D is undetermined. Germline V gene sequence: CDR1 MGHRA, CDR2 YSYEKL. Between the trimmed V and J ends, which lost 4 bases and 11 bases, there was a span of 15 bases. The CDR3 extends over 13 amino acids. The CDR3 DNA is TGCGCCAGCAGCCTCAAGGATCCACCCAAGCAGTTCTTC. Its translation is CASSLKDPPKQFF.

The chain employs TRBV7-2 and TRBJ2-5; no reliable D call. Deletions cut 2 bases from V and 3 bases from J, with 4 bases between. The CDR3 covers 12 residues. Germline values: CDR1 SGHTA, CDR2 FQGNSA. CDR3 nucleotide sequence: TGTGCCAGCAGCTTACTTAAAGAGACCCAGTACTTC. Residues: CASSLLKETQYF.

The chain has TRBV5-3 and TRBJ2-7; D call uncertain. TRBV5-3 is an ORF, and what it does is uncertain. With 2 bases removed from V and 6 bases from J, the gap between germline ends came to 15 bases. The CDR3 covers 14 residues. In DNA, the CDR3 is TGTGCCAGAAGCTTTAGTCACCGCCTTTGCGAGCAGTACGTC. It is translated as CARSFSHRLCEQYV.

This clone was counted only a few times. J is TRBJ1-5 and V is TRBV24-1, with D hard to call. Trimming left V 4 bases short and J 3 bases short, with 3 bases between. The CDR3 is 12 residues long. Germline CDR1 reads KGHDR; CDR2 reads SFDVKD. The CDR3 DNA reads as TGTGCCACCAGTGAACCCAATCAGCCCCAGCATTTT. Protein: CATSEPNQPQHF.

This clone was picked up a small number of times. The CDR3 protein is CATSRDNIALSPLHF. CDR3 DNA sequence: TGTGCCACCAGCAGAGATAATATCGCTCTATCACCCCTCCACTTT. The V and J genes are TRBV15 and TRBJ1-6; D ambiguous. From germline, CDR1 is LNHNV and CDR2 YYDKDF (reference sequence). The germline V and J ends were trimmed by 0 bases and 10 bases, with 13 bases remaining between them. The CDR3 runs 15 residues.

This sequence joins TRBV5-1 and TRBJ1-2; D remains ambiguous. In germline, CDR1 is SGHRS, CDR2 YFSETQ. Trimming stripped 0 bases from V and 6 bases from J, with 15 bases between. The CDR3 spans 15 residues. The CDR3 loop reads CASSLVGIPSNGYTF. Written as DNA, the CDR3 is TGCGCCAGCAGCTTGGTGGGCATCCCTTCGAATGGCTACACCTTC.

This chain joins TRBV7-8 and TRBJ1-4; no clear D gene. The V end was cut by 5 bases, the J end by 5 bases, with 27 bases between. Germline CDR1 is SGHVS and CDR2 is FQNEAQ. The length of the CDR3 is 19 residues. The CDR3 DNA reads TGTGCCAGCAGCCATCCTTATCGGGCGGAATGGGGAAAAAATGAAAAACTGTTTTTT. Residues: CASSHPYRAEWGKNEKLFF.

The chain is built from TRBV2 and TRBJ2-6; TRBD1 aligns across 8 bases. The junction had 6 bases not matched to a gene; V was cut back by 6 bases and J by 2 bases. Per the germline V gene, CDR1 is SNHLY and CDR2 is FYNNEI. The CDR3 extends over 16 amino acids. CDR3 loop: CASRPRTGTGANVLTF. As DNA, the CDR3 is TGTGCCAGCAGGCCGAGGACAGGGACTGGGGCCAACGTCCTGACTTTC.

The rearrangement uses TRBV7-9 and TRBJ2-5; no definite D call. This CDR3 comprises 14 residues. The germline V gene encodes CDR1 SEHNR and CDR2 FQNEAQ (reference sequence). V lost 3 bases, J lost 3 bases, and 11 bases lay in between. In DNA form, the CDR3 reads TGTGCCAGCAGCTTCATGAGCTTAGAAGAGACCCAGTACTTC. Amino acid sequence: CASSFMSLEETQYF.

This chain links TRBV5-4 with TRBJ1-6, with 9 bases matching TRBD1. V was clipped by 6 bases and J by 8 bases; unmatched bases: 15. Germline V gene data show CDR1 as SGHNT and CDR2 as YYREEE (reference sequence). This CDR3 is built from 17 residues. The CDR3 DNA reads as TGTGCCAGCACCAGGGACAGGGCACAGAGGGGAGATTCACCCCTCCACTTT. It yields the protein CASTRDRAQRGDSPLHF.

This clone has just one count. The chain links TRBV19 to TRBJ1-2, with TRBD1 identical over 7 bases. The V and J ends lost 6 bases and 3 bases, in that order; junction bases with no gene match: 4. The germline gives CDR1 LNHDA, CDR2 SQIVND (reference sequence). The CDR3 is 13 residues long. CDR3 region: CASRKGGDYGYTF. The CDR3 DNA follows: TGTGCCAGTAGGAAAGGGGGCGACTATGGCTACACCTTC. The full variable domain, with the rest looked up from reference TRBV19 and TRBJ1-2, is DGGITQSPKYLFRKEGQNVTLSCEQNLNHDAMYWYRQDPGQGLRLIYYSQIVNDFQKGDIAEGYSVSREKKESFPLTVTSAQKNPTAFYLCASRKGGDYGYTFGSGTRLTVV.

The chain links TRBV24-1 to TRBJ1-4; the D gene is possibly TRBD1 (5 bases). The CDR3 has 11 residues. Per the germline V gene, CDR1 is KGHDR and CDR2 is SFDVKD. Trimming left V 10 bases short and J 8 bases short, with 10 bases between. CDR3 sequence (DNA): TGTGCCACTCTATGGGGGGAAAAACTGTTTTTT. Amino acids: CATLWGEKLFF.

The V call is TRBV5-1, the J call TRBJ2-3; TRBD2 agrees at 7 bases. CDR1 and CDR2 from the germline V gene are SGHRS and YFSETQ. Germline trimming cut 4 bases from V and 0 bases from J; bases unmatched to any gene: 8. CDR3 length equals 16 residues. In nucleotides, the CDR3 is TGCGCCAGCAGCGAACCGCAAGCGGGGAGCACAGATACGCAGTATTTT. It codes for CASSEPQAGSTDTQYF.

The rearrangement joins TRBV5-1 to TRBJ2-5; TRBD1 agrees at 7 bases. Germline CDR1 and CDR2: SGHRS and YFSETQ. This CDR3 has 16 residues. V lost 0 bases to trimming and J lost 4 bases; unmatched junction nucleotides: 9. The CDR3 region has the DNA TGCGCCAGCAGCTTGGGGCAGGGGGTAGTGGGAGAGACCCAGTACTTC. This codes for CASSLGQGVVGETQYF.

V gene TRBV18 combines with J gene TRBJ2-5; possible D gene TRBD2, 7 bases. This CDR3 comprises 14 residues. The V gene lost 3 bases and the J gene lost 4 bases, with 12 bases spanning the gap. Germline V gene lookup returns CDR1 KGHSH and CDR2 LQKENI. The CDR3 DNA follows: TGTGCCAGCTCACCTCGCGGGGGCCCAGAGACCCAGTACTTC. Amino acids: CASSPRGGPETQYF.

The J gene is TRBJ2-5, the V gene TRBV4-1; TRBD1 matches 8 bases. Germline loops: CDR1 MGHRA, CDR2 YSYEKL. The CDR3 has 15 amino acids. V dropped 3 bases and J dropped 5; count of bases not matched to a gene: 8. In DNA form, the CDR3 reads TGCGCCAGCAGCCAGTATGACAGGGGTATGGAGACCCAGTACTTC. Amino acids: CASSQYDRGMETQYF.

This clone was recorded once. CDR3 sequence (DNA): TGTGCCAGCAGCTTATACAGCGGGGGGGCCGCGGGGAATGAGCAGTTCTTC. It codes for CASSLYSGGAAGNEQFF. V and J are TRBV11-3 and TRBJ2-1, with 10 nucleotides matching TRBD2. There are 17 residues in the CDR3. In germline, CDR1 is SGHNT, CDR2 YENEEA. After removal of 2 bases from V and 7 bases from J, the junction contained 11 bases not matched to a gene. The full variable domain, its missing parts supplied by reference TRBV11-3 and TRBJ2-1, is EAGVVQSPRYKIIEKKQPVAFWCNPISGHNTLYWYLQNLGQGPELLIRYENEEAVDDSQLPKDRFSAERLKGVDSTLKIQPAELGDSAVYLCASSLYSGGAAGNEQFFGPGTRLTVL.

The J gene is TRBJ2-1, the V gene TRBV5-1, with D perhaps matching TRBD1 (6 bases). Trimming pared 7 bases from V and 6 bases from J, leaving 17 bases between. The CDR3 runs to 14 residues. CDR1 is SGHRS, CDR2 YFSETQ, per germline. The CDR3 DNA sequence: TGCGCCAGCGCGGAAGGGGGTCCCACCAATGAGCAGTTCTTC. This encodes CASAEGGPTNEQFF.

This clone has only a few counts. This sequence joins TRBV14 and TRBJ2-1; D unclear. The ends were cut back, 4 bases at V and 15 bases at J, with 7 bases in the middle. Germline CDR1 SGHDN, CDR2 FVKESK. This CDR3 has 9 residues. CDR3 residues: CASSPVWFF. CDR3 DNA sequence: TGTGCCAGCAGCCCAGTATGGTTCTTC.